This T cell receptor (beta chain) was found in a study of regulatory T cells in long-lasting Graves disease. Overall study context: Positive TSH receptor antibodies alongside over 5 years of antithyroid drugs were what marked Graves' disease as persistent. Whole-study results and caveats: Examination was confined to peripheral blood, excluding thyroid tissue. Less diverse TCR repertoires were seen in persistent Graves' patients than in newly diagnosed ones. When disease was persistent, TRBV28, TRBJ1-2 and TRBJ2-5 were the favored segments.

Arm-PCR with iRepertoire HTBI primers amplified the CDR3 regions for these TCR beta libraries. MiXCR, run by TCRdb on the multiplex PCR reads, gives a single entry per CDR3 protein. Of fewer than 450,000 distinct CDR3 sequences in the sample, around 22% were seen once. CDR3 length: 10 residues. Germline V CDR1 and CDR2: SQVTM, ANQGSEA. V was pared by 3 bases and J by 5 bases, with 4 bases between. Regarding time point: persistent/refractory GD, antithyroid drugs over 5 years with positive TRAb. RNA from PBMCs was the source of the TCR library. This clonotype occurred a few times. Its antigen remains unidentified.

Sequenced here: peripheral blood mononuclear cells (PBMCs), sampled when the disease was refractory, from a patient treated with antithyroid drugs. The chain employs TRBV29-1 and TRBJ2-5, with unresolved D. The receptor's source is a female donor with Graves disease. CDR3 coding DNA: TGCAGCGTTGATCTGGAGACCCAGTACTTC. It codes for CSVDLETQYF.